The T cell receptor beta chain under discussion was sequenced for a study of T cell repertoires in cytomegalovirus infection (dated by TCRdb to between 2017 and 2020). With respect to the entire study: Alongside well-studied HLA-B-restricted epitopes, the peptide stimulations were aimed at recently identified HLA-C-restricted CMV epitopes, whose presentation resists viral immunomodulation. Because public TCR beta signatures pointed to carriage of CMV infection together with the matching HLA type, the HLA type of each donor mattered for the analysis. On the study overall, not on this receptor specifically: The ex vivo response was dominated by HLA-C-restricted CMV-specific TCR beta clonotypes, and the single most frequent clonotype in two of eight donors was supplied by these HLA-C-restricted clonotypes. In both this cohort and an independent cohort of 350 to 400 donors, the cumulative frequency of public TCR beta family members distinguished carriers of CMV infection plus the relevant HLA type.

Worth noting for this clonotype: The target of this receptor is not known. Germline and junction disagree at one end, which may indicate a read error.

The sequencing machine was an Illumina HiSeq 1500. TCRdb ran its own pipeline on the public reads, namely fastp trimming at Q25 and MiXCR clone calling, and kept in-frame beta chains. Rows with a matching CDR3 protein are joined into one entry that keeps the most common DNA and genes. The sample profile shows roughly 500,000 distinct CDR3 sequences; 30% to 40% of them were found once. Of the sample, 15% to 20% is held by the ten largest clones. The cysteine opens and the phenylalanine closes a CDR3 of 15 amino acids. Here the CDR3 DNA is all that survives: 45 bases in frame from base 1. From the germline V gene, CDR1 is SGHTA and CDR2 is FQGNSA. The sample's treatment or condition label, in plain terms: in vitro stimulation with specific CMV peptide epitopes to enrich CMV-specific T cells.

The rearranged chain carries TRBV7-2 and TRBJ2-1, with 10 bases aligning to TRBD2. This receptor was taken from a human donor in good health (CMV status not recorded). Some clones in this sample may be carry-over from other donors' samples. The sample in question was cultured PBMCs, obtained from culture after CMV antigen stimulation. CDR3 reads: CARSYRRLAGNEQFF. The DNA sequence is TGTGCCCGCAGCTATCGGAGACTAGCGGGCAATGAGCAGTTCTTC.